These 15 T cell receptor beta chains originate from one sample sequenced in a study of blood T cell repertoires in COVID-19. Assay: immunoSEQ multiplex PCR; the TCRdb copy retains only in-frame clones and omits some. The sample includes under 95,000 clones, roughly 89% of them seen just once. Sequencing was carried out using peripheral blood. The receptors originated from a man aged 55 to 70 with acute or convalescent COVID-19.

This clone occurred once. V usage is TRBV5-8 and J usage is TRBJ1-5; no firm D call. The V gene lost 4 bases and the J gene lost 0 bases, with 14 bases spanning the gap. CDR3 size: 16 residues. Germline CDR1 SGHTS, CDR2 YDEGEE. The CDR3 region has the DNA TGTGCCAGCAGCCGGGTGTTCGGGAATAGCAATCAGCCCCAGCATTTT. This codes for CASSRVFGNSNQPQHF.

The V gene is TRBV6-2 or TRBV6-3, the J gene TRBJ1-1, with 8 bases identical to TRBD1. Germline-derived CDR1 and CDR2 are MNHEY and SVGEGT. The CDR3 runs to 16 residues. V gave up 2 bases and J gave up 3 bases; unmatched junction bases: 8. The CDR3 region has the DNA TGTGCCAGCAGTTACCCGATGACAGGGGAGGACACTGAAGCTTTCTTT. This codes for CASSYPMTGEDTEAFF.

The J gene is TRBJ2-6, the V gene TRBV4-3, with 8 bases aligning to TRBD1. Germline values: CDR1 LGHNA, CDR2 YSLEER. V trimming: 0 bases; J trimming: 4 bases; junction bases outside the gene matches: 8. The CDR3 has 18 residues. The CDR3 protein is CASSQESRGLYGANVLTF. In DNA form, the CDR3 reads TGCGCCAGCAGCCAAGAATCCAGGGGGCTTTACGGGGCCAACGTCCTGACTTTC.

The V and J genes are TRBV7-2 and TRBJ1-2, with unresolved D. The CDR3 length is 13 residues. The V gene's germline CDR1 is SGHTA and CDR2 FQGNSA. With 1 base removed from V and 8 bases from J, the gap between germline ends came to 11 bases. In DNA, the CDR3 is TGTGCCAGCAGCTTAGTGACCCAGGCGGGCTACACCTTC. It specifies CASSLVTQAGYTF. The entire variable domain, with the rest obtained from reference TRBV7-2 and TRBJ1-2, is as follows: GAGVSQSPSNKVTEKGKDVELRCDPISGHTALYWYRQSLGQGLEFLIYFQGNSAPDKSGLPSDRFSAERTGGSVSTLTIQRTQQEDSAVYLCASSLVTQAGYTFGSGTRLTVV.

This chain joins TRBV4-1 and TRBJ2-7; the D gene is possibly TRBD2 (5 bases). The ends were cut back, 1 base at V and 3 bases at J, with 13 bases in the middle. The CDR3 contains 15 residues. The germline V gene encodes CDR1 MGHRA and CDR2 YSYEKL. The CDR3 nucleotides are TGCGCCAGCAGCCAAGGGGAGCAGGCTATCTACGAGCAGTACTTC. Its protein product is CASSQGEQAIYEQYF.

The chain is built from TRBV12-1 and TRBJ1-1; the DNA was not compared with TRBD1, the D call given in the table. TRBV12-1 is classified as a pseudogene. The CDR3 is 21 residues long. The CDR3 nucleotides read TGTGCCAGCAGCTTTCAACGAACCGCGGACAGGGATGTTGTGGTGAACACTGAAGCTTTCTTT. As protein: CASSFQRTADRDVVVNTEAFF.

This clone was observed once. The V gene is TRBV6-5, the J gene TRBJ1-2; 7 bases fit TRBD1. Unmatched junction bases numbered 5, after V lost 0 bases and J lost 4 bases. The CDR3 is 15 amino acids. Germline values: CDR1 MNHEY, CDR2 SVGAGI. The CDR3 here is CASSYSKGQRYGYTF. The CDR3 DNA follows: TGTGCCAGCAGTTACTCGAAGGGACAGCGCTATGGCTACACCTTC.

The rearrangement links TRBV7-3 to TRBJ1-1; D is uncertain. Per germline, CDR1 SGHTA and CDR2 FQGTGA. Deletions cut 5 bases from V and 3 bases from J, with 10 bases between. The CDR3 runs to 13 residues. CDR3 residues: CASSPDGYTEAFF. CDR3 in DNA: TGTGCCAGCAGCCCCGATGGCTACACTGAAGCTTTCTTT.

The chain uses TRBV7-2 and TRBJ2-2, with 12 bases that match TRBD2. The junction had 5 bases not matched to a gene; V was cut back by 5 bases and J by 4 bases. CDR1 SGHTA and CDR2 FQGNSA come from the germline V gene. The CDR3 runs to 16 residues. The DNA for the CDR3 is TGTGCCAGCAGCCCCCCACTAGCGGGGGGCACCGGGGAGCTGTTTTTT. It encodes CASSPPLAGGTGELFF.

This clone was recorded once. V usage is TRBV6-5 and J usage is TRBJ1-5, with a possible D match to TRBD1 (6 bases). CDR3 length: 15 residues. V was shortened by 6 bases and J by 3 bases, with 15 bases between the two germline ends. Germline assignment: CDR1 MNHEY and CDR2 SVGAGI. The CDR3 loop is CASRTRTGLNQPQHF. The CDR3, as DNA: TGTGCCAGCAGGACGCGAACAGGGCTCAATCAGCCCCAGCATTTT.

This rearrangement joins TRBV6-5 to TRBJ1-1; 7 positions match TRBD1. The CDR3 spans 15 residues. V lost 5 bases and J lost 7; bases outside the gene matches: 13. Germline CDR1 reads MNHEY; CDR2 reads SVGAGI. The CDR3 region is CASSPLARGASEAFF. The DNA of the CDR3 is TGTGCCAGCAGTCCCCTCGCCAGGGGGGCTAGTGAAGCTTTCTTT.

This chain connects TRBV6-2 or TRBV6-3 to TRBJ1-2; D remains ambiguous. The CDR3 extends over 17 amino acids. Germline V lookup: CDR1 MNHEY, CDR2 SVGEGT. Trimming shortened V by 0 bases and J by 0 bases, and 14 bases separated the two germline ends. The DNA of the CDR3 is TGTGCCAGCAGTTACTCGGTACAGAGAGCAACTAACTATGGCTACACCTTC. It codes for CASSYSVQRATNYGYTF.

The J gene is TRBJ2-1, the V gene TRBV7-2, with TRBD2 identical over 8 bases. After removal of 4 bases from V and 10 bases from J, the junction contained 9 bases not matched to a gene. Looked up from germline, CDR1 is SGHTA and CDR2 is FQGNSA. The CDR3 has 14 residues. CDR3 loop: CASSSTGGRYEQFF. CDR3 DNA sequence: TGTGCCAGCAGCTCCACGGGGGGGCGGTACGAGCAGTTCTTC.

This chain links TRBV5-6 with TRBJ1-2; 11 nucleotides match TRBD1. The CDR3 is made up of 15 amino acids. The V gene end was trimmed by 0 bases and the J gene end by 4 bases; junction bases not matched to a gene: 2. CDR1 and CDR2 from the germline V gene are SGHDT and YYEEEE. CDR3 sequence (DNA): TGTGCCAGCAGCTTGGGGACAGGGGGCGTCTATGGCTACACCTTC. This sequence encodes CASSLGTGGVYGYTF.

The chain combines TRBV7-6 with TRBJ2-7, with 7 positions matching TRBD2. CDR3 size: 15 residues. Trimming at V came to 5 bases and at J to 3 bases, leaving 10 bases not matched to a gene. From germline, CDR1 is SGHVS and CDR2 FNYEAQ. Here the CDR3 DNA reads TGTGCCAGCAGCCCGGGGCTAGCGGACCTCTACGAGCAGTACTTC. It translates to CASSPGLADLYEQYF.